One sample yielded the 15 T cell receptor beta chains listed below, sequenced in a study of blood T cell repertoires in COVID-19. TCRdb's copy holds only in-frame clones and misses some; the assay was immunoSEQ multiplex PCR. The sample records roughly 320,000 clones, about nine tenths being singletons. Sequencing input: PBMCs or T cells enriched from blood (not recorded which). These receptors were obtained from a man under 40 who had recovered from COVID-19.

This chain joins TRBV6-1 and TRBJ1-5, with D maybe TRBD1 (6 bases). Trimming removed 2 bases at V and 6 bases at J, with 17 bases between. This CDR3 has 16 residues. Germline V CDR1 and CDR2: MNHNS, SASEGT. Written as DNA, the CDR3 is TGTGCCAGCAGTGAAAGGAAGGGGGTGAATAGTCAGCCCCAGCATTTT. It translates to CASSERKGVNSQPQHF.

This rearrangement joins TRBV7-2 to TRBJ2-5; the D gene is possibly TRBD2 (6 bases). Per the germline V gene, CDR1 is SGHTA and CDR2 is FQGNSA. The CDR3 runs to 14 residues. V dropped 5 bases and J dropped 4 bases, with 14 bases sitting between them. CDR3 DNA sequence: TGTGCCAGCAGCCTACGGGGGACGGGAGAGACCCAGTACTTC. Residues: CASSLRGTGETQYF.

This chain connects TRBV5-4 to TRBJ1-1; a possible D gene is TRBD1 (6 bases). Trimming took 4 bases from V and 1 from J, leaving 20 bases between them. CDR3 length: 17 amino acids. Germline V gene lookup returns CDR1 SGHNT and CDR2 YYREEE (reference sequence). The CDR3 sequence is CASSAGHNRVQNTEAFF. The CDR3 nucleotides are TGTGCCAGCAGCGCGGGCCACAACAGGGTCCAGAACACTGAAGCTTTCTTT.

CDR3 nucleotides: TGTGCCAGCAGCGATGAACAGGGGGCTCTCCTCCACTTT. Translated: CASSDEQGALLHF. This chain links TRBV9 with TRBJ1-6; 9 bases fit TRBD1. With 3 bases clipped from V and 15 bases from J, the junction kept 7 bases outside the gene matches. CDR3 length: 13 amino acids. Per the germline V gene, CDR1 is SGDLS and CDR2 is YYNGEE.

This chain uses TRBV19 with TRBJ1-6; TRBD1 agrees at 8 bases. V trimming: 5 bases; J trimming: 2 bases; junction bases outside the gene matches: 17. Looked up from germline, CDR1 is LNHDA and CDR2 is SQIVND (reference sequence). This CDR3 contains 20 residues. The CDR3 loop is CASSGLGPLGTGPYNSPLHF. CDR3 bases: TGTGCCAGTAGTGGATTGGGGCCTCTCGGGACAGGACCCTATAATTCACCCCTCCACTTT.

This chain uses TRBV4-1 with TRBJ2-1; possible D gene TRBD2, 6 bases. This CDR3 is built from 17 residues. Trimming stripped 0 bases from V and 0 bases from J, with 12 bases between. Germline V gene lookup returns CDR1 MGHRA and CDR2 YSYEKL. DNA of the CDR3: TGCGCCAGCAGCCAAGATACCGGGCGGGGCTCCTACAATGAGCAGTTCTTC. Protein sequence: CASSQDTGRGSYNEQFF.

The genes are TRBV3-1 (or the pseudogene TRBV3-2) and TRBJ2-1; possibly TRBD1 for D (5 bases). CDR1 is LGHDT, CDR2 YNNKEL, per germline (reference sequence). Trimming pared 5 bases from V and 10 bases from J, leaving 12 bases between. The CDR3 spans 12 residues. The CDR3 is CASSVTGTEQFF. In DNA, the CDR3 is TGTGCCAGCAGCGTAACAGGTACCGAGCAGTTCTTC.

The chain combines TRBV27 with TRBJ1-1; 7 nucleotides match TRBD1. The V segment lost 6 bases and the J segment 0 bases; nucleotides outside the gene matches: 7. The germline V gene encodes CDR1 MNHEY and CDR2 SMNVEV (reference sequence). The length of the CDR3 is 15 residues. In DNA, the CDR3 is TGTGCCAGCAGACTTCAGGGACAGTTGAACACTGAAGCTTTCTTT. Translation gives CASRLQGQLNTEAFF.

The chain recombines TRBV3-1 (or the pseudogene TRBV3-2) with TRBJ2-1, with D possibly being TRBD2 (6 bases). V gave up 3 bases and J gave up 5 bases, with 11 bases separating them. CDR1 and CDR2 (germline): LGHDT, YNNKEL (reference sequence). The CDR3 has 14 residues. The CDR3 loop reads CASSQRGRHNEQFF. In nucleotides, the CDR3 is TGTGCCAGCAGCCAGCGGGGCCGCCACAATGAGCAGTTCTTC.

This chain uses TRBV7-9 with TRBJ1-1; D remains unclear. The germline CDR1 and CDR2 sequences are SEHNR and FQNEAQ (reference sequence). This CDR3 has 16 residues. V was shortened by 6 bases and J by 8 bases, with 25 bases between the two germline ends. CDR3 bases: TGTGCCAGCAGTCCCCGGGAGAAGACAAGTAACTCGGAAGCTTTCTTT. It translates to CASSPREKTSNSEAFF.

This rearrangement joins TRBV6-5 to TRBJ1-2, with D perhaps TRBD1 (6 bases). Germline lookup yields CDR1 MNHEY and CDR2 SVGAGI. This CDR3 contains 13 residues. V lost 2 bases, J lost 8 bases, and 12 bases lay in between. CDR3 loop: CASSYEQGSGYTF. In DNA form, the CDR3 reads TGTGCCAGCAGTTACGAACAGGGAAGCGGCTACACCTTC.

The V call is TRBV5-1, the J call TRBJ2-5; the match to TRBD1 covers 8 bases. CDR1 SGHRS and CDR2 YFSETQ come from the germline V gene. The CDR3 is 19 residues long. V lost 0 bases and J lost 2; bases outside the gene matches: 15. CDR3 sequence reads: CASSLDPIGQGATQETQYF. The CDR3 DNA sequence: TGCGCCAGCAGCTTGGACCCTATAGGCCAGGGGGCTACGCAAGAGACCCAGTACTTC.

As regards this clone: This CDR3 is also generated by other DNA sequences in the sample. The rearrangement links TRBV24-1 to TRBJ2-3; perhaps TRBD2 as D (5 bases). CDR3 length: 14 residues. V lost 3 bases and J 3 bases, leaving 9 bases between the germline ends. Germline V gives CDR1 KGHDR, CDR2 SFDVKD. The CDR3 DNA reads TGTGCCACCAGTGATCCCCGCGGGACAGATACGCAGTATTTT. Protein sequence: CATSDPRGTDTQYF.

The rearrangement uses TRBV5-1 and TRBJ1-1, with 7 bases matching TRBD1. With 5 bases clipped from V and 2 bases from J, the junction kept 3 bases outside the gene matches. CDR1 is SGHRS and CDR2 is YFSETQ in the germline V gene. CDR3 length: 13 residues. The CDR3 DNA follows: TGCGCCAGCAGGACAGGGCTCAACACTGAAGCTTTCTTT. Its translation: CASRTGLNTEAFF.

The chain uses TRBV30 and TRBJ1-3, with 9 nucleotides matching TRBD1. V lost 2 bases and J lost 0; bases outside the gene matches: 2. The CDR3 sequence is 15 residues long. Germline-derived CDR1 and CDR2 are GTSNPN and SVGIG (reference sequence). The CDR3 loop is CAWSQGQGSGNTIYF. Written as DNA, the CDR3 is TGTGCCTGGAGTCAGGGACAGGGCTCTGGAAACACCATATATTTT.